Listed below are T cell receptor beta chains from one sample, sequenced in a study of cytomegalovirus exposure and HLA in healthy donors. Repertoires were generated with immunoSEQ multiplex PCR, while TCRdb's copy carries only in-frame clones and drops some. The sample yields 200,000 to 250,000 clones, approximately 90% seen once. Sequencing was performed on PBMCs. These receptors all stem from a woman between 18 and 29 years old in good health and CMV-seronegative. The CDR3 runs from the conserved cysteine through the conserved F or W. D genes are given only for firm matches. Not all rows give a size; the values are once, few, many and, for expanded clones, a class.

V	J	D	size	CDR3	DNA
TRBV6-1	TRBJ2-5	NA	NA	CASRRDGTQETQYF	TGTGCCAGCAGGCGGGACGGAACACAAGAGACCCAGTACTTC
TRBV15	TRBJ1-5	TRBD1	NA	CATSQRQGNQPQHF	TGTGCCACCAGCCAAAGACAGGGTAATCAGCCCCAGCATTTT
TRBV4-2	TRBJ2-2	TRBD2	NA	CASSQDYGGRARDGELFF	TGTGCCAGCAGCCAAGATTATGGCGGGAGGGCCAGGGACGGGGAGCTGTTTTTT
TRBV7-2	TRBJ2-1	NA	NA	CASSLVSDPYNEQFF	TGTGCCAGCAGCTTAGTAAGCGACCCCTACAATGAGCAGTTCTTC
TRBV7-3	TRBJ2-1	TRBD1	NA	CASSLSGTGGPRNEQFF	TGTGCCAGCAGCTTAAGCGGGACAGGGGGTCCCAGGAATGAGCAGTTCTTC
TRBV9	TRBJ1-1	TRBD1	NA	CASRPQGRTGSTEAFF	TGTGCCAGCAGGCCCCAGGGAAGGACAGGGTCCACTGAAGCTTTCTTT
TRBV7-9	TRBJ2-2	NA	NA	CASSLISSTGELFF	TGTGCCAGCAGCTTAATCTCTAGCACCGGGGAGCTGTTTTTT
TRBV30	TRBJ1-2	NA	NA	CAWENSGGGGYTF	TGTGCCTGGGAGAATTCCGGGGGAGGAGGCTACACCTTC
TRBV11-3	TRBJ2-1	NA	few	CASSQILQGEQFF	TGTGCCAGCAGCCAAATACTACAGGGAGAGCAGTTCTTC
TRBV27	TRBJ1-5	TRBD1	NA	CASGKDRGQPQHF	TGTGCCAGCGGGAAGGACAGGGGCCAGCCCCAGCATTTT
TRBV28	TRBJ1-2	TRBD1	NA	CASRVTGDYGYTF	TGTGCCAGCAGAGTGACAGGGGACTATGGCTACACCTTC
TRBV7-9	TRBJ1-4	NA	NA	CASSFSTGVDEKLFF	TGTGCCAGCAGCTTCAGTACGGGGGTAGATGAAAAACTGTTTTTT
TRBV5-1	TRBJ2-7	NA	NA	CASSLIVRGTETYEQYF	TGCGCCAGCAGCTTGATCGTTAGGGGGACCGAGACCTACGAGCAGTACTTC
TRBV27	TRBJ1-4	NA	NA	CASRAVSTNEKLFF	TGTGCCAGCAGGGCTGTATCGACTAATGAAAAACTGTTTTTT
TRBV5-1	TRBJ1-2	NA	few	CASSPGGGGYGYTF	TGCGCCAGCAGCCCCGGGGGGGGCGGCTATGGCTACACCTTC
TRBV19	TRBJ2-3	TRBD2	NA	CASSKGLAGTDTQYF	TGTGCCAGTAGTAAGGGACTAGCGGGCACAGATACGCAGTATTTT
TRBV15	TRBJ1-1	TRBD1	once	CATSRTGGFNTEAFF	TGTGCCACCAGCAGAACAGGGGGCTTTAACACTGAAGCTTTCTTT
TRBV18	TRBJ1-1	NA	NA	CASSHPLSGGEFGSEAFF	TGTGCCAGCTCACACCCTCTCTCGGGAGGGGAGTTCGGGTCTGAAGCTTTCTTT
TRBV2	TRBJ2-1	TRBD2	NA	CASKASGSYNEQFF	TGTGCCAGCAAGGCTAGCGGGAGTTACAATGAGCAGTTCTTC
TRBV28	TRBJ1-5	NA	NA	CASSSSRATNQPQHF	NA
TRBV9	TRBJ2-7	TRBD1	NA	CASSVSGQVSHEQYF	TGTGCCAGCAGCGTATCGGGACAGGTCTCCCACGAGCAGTACTTC
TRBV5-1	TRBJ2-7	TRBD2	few	CASSSKGLAGVSYEQYF	TGCGCCAGCAGCTCAAAGGGGCTAGCGGGAGTGTCCTACGAGCAGTACTTC
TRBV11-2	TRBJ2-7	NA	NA	CASSLPPGEFDEQYF	TGTGCCAGCAGCCTACCCCCGGGGGAGTTCGACGAGCAGTACTTC
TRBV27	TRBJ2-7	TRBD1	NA	CAARSVPGQGIYEQYF	TGTGCCGCGCGTTCCGTCCCGGGACAGGGAATCTACGAGCAGTACTTC
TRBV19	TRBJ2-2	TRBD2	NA	CASSIASGANTGELFF	TGTGCCAGTAGTATCGCTAGCGGGGCTAACACCGGGGAGCTGTTTTTT
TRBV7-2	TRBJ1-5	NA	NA	CASSPSLNQPQHF	TGTGCCAGCAGCCCTAGCCTTAATCAGCCCCAGCATTTT
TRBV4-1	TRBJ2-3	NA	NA	CASSQVGDTQYF	TGCGCCAGCAGCCAGGTCGGGGATACGCAGTATTTT
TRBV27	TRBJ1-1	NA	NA	CASKGGLNTEAFF	TGTGCCAGTAAAGGGGGACTGAACACTGAAGCTTTCTTT
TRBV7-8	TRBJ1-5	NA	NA	CASSWGGYQPQHF	TGTGCCAGCAGCTGGGGGGGGTATCAGCCCCAGCATTTT
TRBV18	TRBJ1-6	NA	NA	CASSPPTKSPLHF	TGTGCCAGCTCACCACCTACAAAATCACCCCTCCACTTT
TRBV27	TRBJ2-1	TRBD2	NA	CASSLSGGGLGEQFF	TGTGCCAGCAGTCTTAGCGGGGGAGGCCTGGGGGAGCAGTTCTTC
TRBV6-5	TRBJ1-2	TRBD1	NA	CASSRPGQGHYGYTF	TGTGCCAGCAGCCGGCCGGGACAGGGACACTATGGCTACACCTTC
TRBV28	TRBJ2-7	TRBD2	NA	CASSFLNGLAGGRYEQYF	TGTGCCAGCAGTTTCCTTAATGGACTAGCGGGAGGTCGCTACGAGCAGTACTTC
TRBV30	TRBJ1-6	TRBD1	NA	CAWSATGTGYNSPLHF	TGTGCCTGGAGTGCAACCGGGACAGGGTATAATTCACCCCTCCACTTT
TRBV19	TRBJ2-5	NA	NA	CASSIRGWGETQYF	TGTGCCAGTAGTATCCGGGGTTGGGGAGAGACCCAGTACTTC
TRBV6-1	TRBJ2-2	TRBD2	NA	CASSGLALGSGELFF	TGTGCCAGCAGCGGACTAGCCCTAGGAAGTGGGGAGCTGTTTTTT
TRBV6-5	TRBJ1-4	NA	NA	CASSTWTQGNEKLFF	TGTGCCAGCAGTACCTGGACCCAGGGGAATGAAAAACTGTTTTTT
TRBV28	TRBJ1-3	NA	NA	CASPTAAGNTIYF	TGTGCCAGCCCTACAGCCGCTGGAAACACCATATATTTT
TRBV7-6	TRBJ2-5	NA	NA	CASSLVAEETQYF	TGTGCCAGCAGCTTAGTAGCGGAAGAGACCCAGTACTTC
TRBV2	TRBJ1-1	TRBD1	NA	CATLQGGHTEAFF	TGTGCCACCTTACAGGGGGGGCACACTGAAGCTTTCTTT
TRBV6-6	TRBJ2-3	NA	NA	CASSYTSGNTQYF	TGTGCCAGCAGTTACACCTCGGGGAATACGCAGTATTTT
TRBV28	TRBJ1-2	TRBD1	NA	CASSSPTGGARGYTF	TGTGCCAGCAGTTCTCCGACAGGGGGCGCGAGGGGCTACACCTTC
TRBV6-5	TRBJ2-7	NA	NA	CASSPRTEPSYEQYF	TGTGCCAGCAGTCCACGGACAGAGCCCTCCTACGAGCAGTACTTC
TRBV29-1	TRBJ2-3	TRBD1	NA	CSARQGPQSDTQYF	TGCAGCGCCAGACAGGGCCCCCAGAGCGATACGCAGTATTTT
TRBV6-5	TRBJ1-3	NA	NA	CASSYRGSGNTIYF	TGTGCCAGCAGTTACCGGGGGTCTGGAAACACCATATATTTT
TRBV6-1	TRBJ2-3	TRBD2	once	CASSEGLATDTQYF	TGTGCCAGCAGTGAAGGACTAGCTACAGATACGCAGTATTTT
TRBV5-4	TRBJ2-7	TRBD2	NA	CASSRMGTGLPSYEQYF	TGTGCCAGCAGCAGGATGGGAACGGGACTACCTTCCTACGAGCAGTACTTC
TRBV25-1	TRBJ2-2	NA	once	CASSITRGDRYTGELFF	TGTGCCAGCAGTATAACGCGGGGGGACAGATACACCGGGGAGCTGTTTTTT
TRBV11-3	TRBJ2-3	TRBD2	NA	CASSLGLAEITDTQYF	TGTGCCAGCAGCTTAGGTCTAGCGGAGATTACAGATACGCAGTATTTT